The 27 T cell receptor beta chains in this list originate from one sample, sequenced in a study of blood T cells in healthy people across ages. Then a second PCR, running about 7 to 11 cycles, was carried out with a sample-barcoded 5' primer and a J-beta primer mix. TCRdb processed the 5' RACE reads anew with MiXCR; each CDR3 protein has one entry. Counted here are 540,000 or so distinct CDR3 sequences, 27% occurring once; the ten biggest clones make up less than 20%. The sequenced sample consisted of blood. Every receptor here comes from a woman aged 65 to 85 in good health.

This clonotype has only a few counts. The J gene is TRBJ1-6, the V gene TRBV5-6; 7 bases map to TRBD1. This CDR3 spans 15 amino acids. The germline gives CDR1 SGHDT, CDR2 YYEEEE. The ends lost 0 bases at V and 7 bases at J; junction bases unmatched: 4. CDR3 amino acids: CASSLVAGGNSPLHF. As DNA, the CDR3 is TGTGCCAGCAGCTTGGTGGCAGGGGGGAATTCACCCCTCCACTTT.

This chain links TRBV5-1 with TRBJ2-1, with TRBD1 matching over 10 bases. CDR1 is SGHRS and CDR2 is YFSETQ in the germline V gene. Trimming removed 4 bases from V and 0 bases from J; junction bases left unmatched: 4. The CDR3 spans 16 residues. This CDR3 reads CASSTTGGPSYNEQFF. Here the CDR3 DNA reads TGCGCCAGCAGCACGACAGGGGGCCCCTCCTACAATGAGCAGTTCTTC.

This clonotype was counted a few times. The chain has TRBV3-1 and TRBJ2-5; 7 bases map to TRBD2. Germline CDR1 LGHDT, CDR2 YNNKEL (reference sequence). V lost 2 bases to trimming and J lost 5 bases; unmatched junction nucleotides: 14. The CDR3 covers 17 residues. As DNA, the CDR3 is TGTGCCAGCAGCCAAATGGTGGCCGGGGGGAGAAGGGAGACCCAGTACTTC. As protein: CASSQMVAGGRRETQYF.

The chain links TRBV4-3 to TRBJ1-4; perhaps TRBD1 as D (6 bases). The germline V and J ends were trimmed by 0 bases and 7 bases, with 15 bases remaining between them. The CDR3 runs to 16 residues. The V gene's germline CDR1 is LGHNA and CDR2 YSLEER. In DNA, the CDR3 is TGCGCCAGCAGCCAAGATCTGCAGGGAGGGGGTGAAAAACTGTTTTTT. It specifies CASSQDLQGGGEKLFF.

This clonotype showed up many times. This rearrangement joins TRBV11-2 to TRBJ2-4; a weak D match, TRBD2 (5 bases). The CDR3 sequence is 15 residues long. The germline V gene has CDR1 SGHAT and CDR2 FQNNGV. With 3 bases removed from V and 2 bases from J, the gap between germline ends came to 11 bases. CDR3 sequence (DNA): TGTGCCAGCAGCTTTACCGGGAAACCCAAAAACATTCAGTACTTC. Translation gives CASSFTGKPKNIQYF.

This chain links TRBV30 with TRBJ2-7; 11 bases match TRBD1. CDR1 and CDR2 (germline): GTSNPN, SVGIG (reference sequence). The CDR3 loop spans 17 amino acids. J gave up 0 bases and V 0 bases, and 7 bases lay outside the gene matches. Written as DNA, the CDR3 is TGTGCCTGGAGTGTAGCAGGACAGGGGGCCTTCTCCTACGAGCAGTACTTC. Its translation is CAWSVAGQGAFSYEQYF.

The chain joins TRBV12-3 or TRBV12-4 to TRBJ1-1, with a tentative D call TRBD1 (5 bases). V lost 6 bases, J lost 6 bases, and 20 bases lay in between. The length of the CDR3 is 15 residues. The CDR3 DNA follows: TGTGCCAGCAGGGGGACTCAGGTGGGGTTGGCTGAAGCTTTCTTT. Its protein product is CASRGTQVGLAEAFF.

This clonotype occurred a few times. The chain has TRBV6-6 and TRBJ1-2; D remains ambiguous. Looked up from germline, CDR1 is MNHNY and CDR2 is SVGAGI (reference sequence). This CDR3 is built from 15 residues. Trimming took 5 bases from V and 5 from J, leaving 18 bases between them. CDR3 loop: CASSRLNERVYGYTF. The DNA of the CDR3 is TGTGCCAGCAGTCGACTCAATGAGAGGGTGTATGGCTACACCTTC.

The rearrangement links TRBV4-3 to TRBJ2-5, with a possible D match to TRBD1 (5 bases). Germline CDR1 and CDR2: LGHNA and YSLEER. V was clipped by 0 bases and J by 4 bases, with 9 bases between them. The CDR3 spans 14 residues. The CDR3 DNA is TGCGCCAGCAGCCAAGACAGGGCTAGAGAGACCCAGTACTTC. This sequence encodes CASSQDRARETQYF.

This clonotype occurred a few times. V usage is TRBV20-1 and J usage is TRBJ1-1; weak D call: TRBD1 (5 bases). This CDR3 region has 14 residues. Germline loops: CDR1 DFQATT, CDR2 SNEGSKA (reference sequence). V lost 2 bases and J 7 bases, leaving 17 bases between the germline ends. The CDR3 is CSARHWVGAVEAFF. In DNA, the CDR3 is TGCAGTGCTAGACACTGGGTCGGGGCAGTTGAAGCTTTCTTT.

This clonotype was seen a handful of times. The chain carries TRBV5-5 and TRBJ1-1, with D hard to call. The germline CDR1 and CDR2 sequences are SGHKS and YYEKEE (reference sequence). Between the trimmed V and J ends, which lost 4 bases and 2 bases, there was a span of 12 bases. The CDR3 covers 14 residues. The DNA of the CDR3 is TGTGCCAGCAGCCTAGGACGGACCAACACTGAAGCTTTCTTT. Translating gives CASSLGRTNTEAFF. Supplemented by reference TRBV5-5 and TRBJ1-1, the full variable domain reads DAGVTQSPTHLIKTRGQQVTLRCSPISGHKSVSWYQQVLGQGPQFIFQYYEKEERGRGNFPDRFSARQFPNYSSELNVNALLLGDSALYLCASSLGRTNTEAFFGQGTRLTVV.

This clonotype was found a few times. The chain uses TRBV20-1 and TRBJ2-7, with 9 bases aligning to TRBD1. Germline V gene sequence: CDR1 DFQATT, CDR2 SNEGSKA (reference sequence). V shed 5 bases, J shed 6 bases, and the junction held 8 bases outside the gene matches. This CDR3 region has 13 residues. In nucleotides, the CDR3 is TGCAGTGCTCCCCCAGGGACAGGGCGCGAGCAGTACTTC. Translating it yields CSAPPGTGREQYF.

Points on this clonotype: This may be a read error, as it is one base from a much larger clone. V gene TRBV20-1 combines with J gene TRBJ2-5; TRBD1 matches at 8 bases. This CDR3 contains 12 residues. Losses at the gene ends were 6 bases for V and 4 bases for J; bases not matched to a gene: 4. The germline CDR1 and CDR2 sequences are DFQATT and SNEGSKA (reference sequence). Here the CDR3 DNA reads TGCAGTGCAGACAGGGGCATAGAGACCCAGTACTTC. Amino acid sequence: CSADRGIETQYF.

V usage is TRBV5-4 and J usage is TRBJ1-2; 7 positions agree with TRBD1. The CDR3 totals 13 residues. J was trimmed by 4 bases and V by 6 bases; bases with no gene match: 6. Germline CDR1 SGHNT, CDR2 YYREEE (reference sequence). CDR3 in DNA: TGTGCCAGCAACCCGGGACAGAGCTATGGCTACACCTTC. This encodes CASNPGQSYGYTF. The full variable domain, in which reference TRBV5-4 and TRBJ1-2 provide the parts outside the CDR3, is ETGVTQSPTHLIKTRGQQVTLRCSSQSGHNTVSWYQQALGQGPQFIFQYYREEENGRGNFPPRFSGLQFPNYSSELNVNALELDDSALYLCASNPGQSYGYTFGSGTRLTVV.

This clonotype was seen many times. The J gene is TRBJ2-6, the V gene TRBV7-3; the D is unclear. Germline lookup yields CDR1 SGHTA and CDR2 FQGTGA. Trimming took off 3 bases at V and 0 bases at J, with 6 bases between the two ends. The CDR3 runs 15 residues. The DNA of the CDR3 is TGTGCCAGCAGCTTTTCCAGCTCTGGGGCCAACGTCCTGACTTTC. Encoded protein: CASSFSSSGANVLTF.

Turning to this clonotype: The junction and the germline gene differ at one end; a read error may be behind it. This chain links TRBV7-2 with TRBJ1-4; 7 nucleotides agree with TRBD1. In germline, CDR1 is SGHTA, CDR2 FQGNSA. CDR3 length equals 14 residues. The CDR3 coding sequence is TGTGCCAGTAGCTCCCGCAGGGGGGATGAAAAACTGTTTTTT. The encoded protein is CASSSRRGDEKLFF. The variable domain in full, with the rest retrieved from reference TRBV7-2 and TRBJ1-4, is GAGVSQSPSNKVTEKGKDVELRCDPISGHTALYWYRQSLGQGLEFLIYFQGNSAPDKSGLPSDRFSAERTGGSVSTLTIQRTQQEDSAVYLCASSSRRGDEKLFFGSGTQLSVL.

CDR3 in DNA: TGTGCCAGCAGTTTTCGAGTACGGGGGCGTGGGAACACTGAAGCTTTCTTT. As protein: CASSFRVRGRGNTEAFF. The V and J genes are TRBV27 and TRBJ1-1; D is perhaps TRBD1 (6 bases). CDR3 length equals 17 residues. V gave up 3 bases and J gave up 1 base, with 18 bases separating them. Germline V lookup: CDR1 MNHEY, CDR2 SMNVEV (reference sequence).

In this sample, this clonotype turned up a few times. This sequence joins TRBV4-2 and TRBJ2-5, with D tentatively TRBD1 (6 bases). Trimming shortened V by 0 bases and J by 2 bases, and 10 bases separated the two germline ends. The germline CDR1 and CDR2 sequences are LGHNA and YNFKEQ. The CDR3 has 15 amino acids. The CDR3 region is CASSQDVGAQETQYF. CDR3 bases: TGTGCCAGCAGCCAAGATGTGGGGGCACAAGAGACCCAGTACTTC.

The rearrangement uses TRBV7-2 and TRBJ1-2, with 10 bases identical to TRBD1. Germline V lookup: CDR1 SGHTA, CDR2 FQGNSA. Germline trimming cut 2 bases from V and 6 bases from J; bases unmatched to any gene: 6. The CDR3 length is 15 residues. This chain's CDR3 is CASSLSDRGEDGYTF. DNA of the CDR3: TGTGCCAGCAGCTTATCGGACAGGGGGGAGGATGGCTACACCTTC.

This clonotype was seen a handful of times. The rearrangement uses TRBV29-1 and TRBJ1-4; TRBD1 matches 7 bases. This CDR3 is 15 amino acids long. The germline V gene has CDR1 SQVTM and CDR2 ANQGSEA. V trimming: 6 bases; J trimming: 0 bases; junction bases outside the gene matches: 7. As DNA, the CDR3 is TGCAGCGTCGTGGGACAGACCACAACTAATGAAAAACTGTTTTTT. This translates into CSVVGQTTTNEKLFF.

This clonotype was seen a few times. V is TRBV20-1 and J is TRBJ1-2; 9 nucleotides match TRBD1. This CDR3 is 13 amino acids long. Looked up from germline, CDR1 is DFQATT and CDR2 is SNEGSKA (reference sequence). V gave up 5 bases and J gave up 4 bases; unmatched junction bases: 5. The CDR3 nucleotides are TGCAGTGCTCCACAGGGGGCCGGCTATGGCTACACCTTC. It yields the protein CSAPQGAGYGYTF.

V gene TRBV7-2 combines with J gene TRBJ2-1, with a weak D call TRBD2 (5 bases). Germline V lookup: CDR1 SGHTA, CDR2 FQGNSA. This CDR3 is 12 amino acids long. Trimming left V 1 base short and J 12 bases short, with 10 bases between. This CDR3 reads CASSLDWAGQFF. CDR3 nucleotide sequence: TGTGCCAGCAGCTTAGATTGGGCGGGGCAGTTCTTC.

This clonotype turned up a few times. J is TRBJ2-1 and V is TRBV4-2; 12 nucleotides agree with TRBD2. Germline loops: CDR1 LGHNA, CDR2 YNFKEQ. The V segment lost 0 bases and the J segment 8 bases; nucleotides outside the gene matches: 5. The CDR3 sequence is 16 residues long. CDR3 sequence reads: CASSQDLAGGRYEQFF. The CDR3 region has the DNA TGTGCCAGCAGCCAAGACCTAGCGGGGGGGAGGTATGAGCAGTTCTTC.

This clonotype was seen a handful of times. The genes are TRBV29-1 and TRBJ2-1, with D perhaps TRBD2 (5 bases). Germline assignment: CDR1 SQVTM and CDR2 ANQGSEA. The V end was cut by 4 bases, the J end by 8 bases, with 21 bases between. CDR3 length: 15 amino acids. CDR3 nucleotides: TGCAGCGTTGGGTCCCCCTTCACTAGACACTATGAGCAGTTCTTC. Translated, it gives CSVGSPFTRHYEQFF.

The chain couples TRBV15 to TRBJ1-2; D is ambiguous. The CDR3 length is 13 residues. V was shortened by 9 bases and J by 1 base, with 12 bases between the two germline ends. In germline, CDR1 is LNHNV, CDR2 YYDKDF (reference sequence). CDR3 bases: TGTGCCACTCAGTCACCTCTTAACTATGGCTACACCTTC. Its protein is CATQSPLNYGYTF.

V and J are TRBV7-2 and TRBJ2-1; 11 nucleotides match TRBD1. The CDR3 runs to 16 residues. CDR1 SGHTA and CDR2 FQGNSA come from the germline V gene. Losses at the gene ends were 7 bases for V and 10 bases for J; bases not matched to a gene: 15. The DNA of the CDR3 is TGTGCCAGCATCAGAGGACAGGGGGCGGGGGGTAACGAGCAGTTCTTC. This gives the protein CASIRGQGAGGNEQFF.

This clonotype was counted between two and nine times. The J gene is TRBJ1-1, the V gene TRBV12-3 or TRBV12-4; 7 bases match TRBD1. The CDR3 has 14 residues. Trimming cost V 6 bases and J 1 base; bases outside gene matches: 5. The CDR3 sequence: CASRTGASNTEAFF. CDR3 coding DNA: TGTGCCAGCAGAACAGGGGCTTCGAACACTGAAGCTTTCTTT.